This entry describes one TCR beta chain. In the PCR, 60 Vbeta and 13 Jbeta primers were used. Sequencing used immunoSEQ multiplex PCR; TCRdb keeps in-frame clones, though not all of them. The sample has around 170,000 clones, over 70% seen once. V lost 2 bases to trimming and J lost 0 bases, with 8 bases between them. This CDR3 contains 15 residues. The germline gives CDR1 ENHRY, CDR2 SYGVKD. The data were taken from a study of cytomegalovirus exposure and HLA in healthy donors. The sequence came from a man aged 50-59 years in good health and CMV-seropositive. The chain uses TRBV10-3 and TRBJ2-1; D gene uncertain. The specimen sequenced was PBMCs. CDR3 bases: TGTGCCATCAGTGAGCAGGTTAGCTCCTACAATGAGCAGTTCTTC. Protein: CAISEQVSSYNEQFF.